Each of the 11 T cell receptor beta chains below was sequenced from the same sample in a study of blood T cells in healthy people across ages. Primed by a sample-barcoded 5' primer and a J-beta primer mix, a second PCR proceeded for 7 to 11 cycles. MiXCR, run by TCRdb on the 5' RACE reads, gives a single entry per CDR3 protein. Of 600,000 or so distinct CDR3 sequences listed, less than 35% are singletons. What was sequenced was blood. The receptors come from a woman older than 75 in good health.

This clonotype was observed a few times. This clone may be a read error of a much larger clone one base away. The J gene is TRBJ2-5, the V gene TRBV9; 9 bases map to TRBD2. The ends lost 0 bases at V and 11 bases at J; junction bases unmatched: 11. From germline, CDR1 is SGDLS and CDR2 YYNGEE. The CDR3 totals 15 residues. CDR3 DNA: TGTGCCAGCAGCGTAGATGCGGGGGGGCGGGGTGAGCAGTACTTC. This sequence encodes CASSVDAGGRGEQYF.

The table lists this clonotype with many counts. The V gene is TRBV11-2, the J gene TRBJ2-7; D uncertain. CDR1 and CDR2 from the germline V gene are SGHAT and FQNNGV. This CDR3 comprises 14 residues. V shed 2 bases and J shed 5 bases, with 13 bases lying between them. As DNA, the CDR3 is TGTGCCAGCAGCTTATGGGGTTCGGGTCACGAGCAGTACTTC. Its protein product is CASSLWGSGHEQYF. The whole variable domain, remainder taken from reference TRBV11-2 and TRBJ2-7, is EAGVAQSPRYKIIEKRQSVAFWCNPISGHATLYWYQQILGQGPKLLIQFQNNGVVDDSQLPKDRFSAERLKGVDSTLKIQPAKLEDSAVYLCASSLWGSGHEQYFGPGTRLTVT.

This clonotype has ten or more counts. The chain employs TRBV5-1 and TRBJ2-5; D is uncertain. The germline gives CDR1 SGHRS, CDR2 YFSETQ. V lost 7 bases and J lost 2, with 12 bases in between. CDR3 size: 13 residues. CDR3 loop: CASSMVGQETQYF. The CDR3 DNA is TGCGCCAGCTCCATGGTGGGACAAGAGACCCAGTACTTC.

This clonotype was observed a handful of times. The CDR3 sequence is CASSFVETGKDEQYF. As DNA, the CDR3 is TGTGCCAGCAGTTTCGTTGAGACAGGGAAGGACGAGCAGTACTTC. The J gene is TRBJ2-4, the V gene TRBV28, with 7 bases lining up with TRBD1. The end of the DNA is better explained by TRBJ2-7, so the J call may be wrong. Germline V CDR1 and CDR2: MDHEN, SYDVKM. The CDR3 consists of 15 residues.

This clonotype appeared many times. A read error is possible here, since a much larger clone lies one base away. The gene calls are TRBV12-3 or TRBV12-4 and TRBJ2-3, with 13 positions matching TRBD2. The CDR3 is 14 residues long. Trimming at V came to 8 bases and at J to 7 bases, leaving 6 bases not matched to a gene. The CDR3 sequence: CASGLAGERHTQYF. The CDR3 DNA reads as TGTGCCAGCGGACTAGCGGGGGAGCGGCATACGCAGTATTTT.

This rearrangement joins TRBV30 to TRBJ1-6; D is ambiguous. CDR1 is GTSNPN, CDR2 SVGIG, per germline (reference sequence). Trimming removed 5 bases at V and 7 bases at J, with 18 bases between. CDR3 length: 15 amino acids. The CDR3, as DNA: TGTGCCTGGTTTGACCTGGTGGACCGAAATTCACCCCTCCACTTT. Its translation is CAWFDLVDRNSPLHF.

This clonotype was seen only a few times. Given a much more abundant clone one base away, this may be a read error. This chain links TRBV28 with TRBJ2-7; TRBD2 might be the D (5 bases). The J call may not be correct, given that the DNA end is closer to TRBJ2-5. CDR3 length: 13 residues. Germline V gene sequence: CDR1 MDHEN, CDR2 SYDVKM. CDR3 amino acids: CVSSPPGFGTQYF. The CDR3 DNA reads as TGTGTCAGCAGTCCTCCGGGATTCGGGACCCAGTACTTC.

In its sample, this clonotype was seen once. J is TRBJ1-1 and V is TRBV18, with TRBD1 as a possible D gene (5 bases). This CDR3 region has 17 residues. The germline gives CDR1 KGHSH, CDR2 LQKENI. V was pared by 2 bases and J by 0 bases, with 16 bases between. DNA for the CDR3: TGTGCCAGCTCACCAGGGAGGACACTCCCGATGAACACTGAAGCTTTCTTT. Translation gives CASSPGRTLPMNTEAFF.

In this sample, this clonotype turned up many times. The chain employs TRBV6-5 and TRBJ1-2; D is possibly TRBD1 (6 bases). Trimming removed 4 bases from V and 7 bases from J, with 10 bases in between. Germline loops: CDR1 MNHEY, CDR2 SVGAGI. There are 12 residues in the CDR3. In DNA, the CDR3 is TGTGCCAGCAGTTCAGACAGGCGTGGCTACACCTTC. Residues: CASSSDRRGYTF.

This clonotype was observed many times. The CDR3 reads CASSQVTGDTQYF. CDR3 bases: TGTGCCAGCAGCCAAGTAACAGGAGATACGCAGTATTTT. This chain joins TRBV4-2 and TRBJ2-3; perhaps TRBD1 as D (5 bases). CDR1 is LGHNA, CDR2 YNFKEQ, per germline. V lost 1 base and J lost 5, with 7 bases in between. CDR3 size: 13 residues.

This clonotype was detected only a few times. The chain joins TRBV5-1 to TRBJ1-1, with D perhaps matching TRBD1 (5 bases). The length of the CDR3 is 15 residues. V was cut by 0 bases and J by 4 bases, with 13 bases left in between. The germline CDR1 and CDR2 sequences are SGHRS and YFSETQ. The CDR3 sequence: CASSLAQGIGTEAFF. CDR3 DNA: TGCGCCAGCAGCTTGGCCCAGGGAATAGGCACTGAAGCTTTCTTT.